This T cell receptor (beta chain) was profiled in a study of T cells after yellow fever vaccination. Broader study findings: Contamination by abundant bulk-population clonotypes could be present in FACS-sorted repertoires. The study found a weaker secondary response that peaked faster, day 5 versus 15.

Looked up from germline, CDR1 is SGHRS and CDR2 is YFSETQ. V lost 0 bases and J lost 4, with 11 bases in between. This CDR3 is built from 16 residues. About this clonotype: Its target is not known.

For TCR, cDNA came from 5'RACE template switching, which added a universal primer site and UMIs. MiXCR was run by TCRdb on the 5' RACE reads, yielding one entry per CDR3 protein. Here the sample spans approximately 110,000 distinct CDR3 sequences, about 7% being singletons. This TCR came from a man between 18 and 35 years old who received the YFV17D yellow fever vaccine. The sample here was CD4+ T cells sorted from PBMCs, taken 10 days after the first yellow fever vaccination. This sequence joins TRBV5-1 and TRBJ2-6; D uncertain. The CDR3 reads CASSLAPASGANVLTF. The CDR3 DNA reads as TGCGCCAGCAGCTTGGCTCCGGCCTCGGGGGCCAACGTCCTGACTTTC.